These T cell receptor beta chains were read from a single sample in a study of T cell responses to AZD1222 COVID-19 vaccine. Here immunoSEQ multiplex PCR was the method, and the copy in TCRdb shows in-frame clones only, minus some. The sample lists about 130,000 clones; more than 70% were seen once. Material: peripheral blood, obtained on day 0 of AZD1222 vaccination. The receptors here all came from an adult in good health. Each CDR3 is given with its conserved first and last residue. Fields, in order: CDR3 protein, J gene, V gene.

cdr3_aa: CASRPGEQFSGANVLTF
j_call: TRBJ2-6
v_call: TRBV21-1

cdr3_aa: CASRDRAYEQYF
j_call: TRBJ2-7
v_call: TRBV25-1

cdr3_aa: CASSYSGYNEQFF
j_call: TRBJ2-1
v_call: TRBV6-5

cdr3_aa: CASRLGYEQFF
j_call: TRBJ2-1
v_call: TRBV6-5

cdr3_aa: CASSSFGRDYEQYF
j_call: TRBJ2-7
v_call: TRBV5-1

cdr3_aa: CASSVDSRDGYGYTF
j_call: TRBJ1-2
v_call: TRBV9

cdr3_aa: CASRGTGFGYGYTF
j_call: TRBJ1-2
v_call: TRBV19

cdr3_aa: CASSQALAASSGNTIYF
j_call: TRBJ1-3
v_call: TRBV14

cdr3_aa: CASSSGLTGTQYF
j_call: TRBJ2-5
v_call: TRBV6-2/TRBV6-3

cdr3_aa: CASSSGTSSTDTQYF
j_call: TRBJ2-3
v_call: TRBV11-3

cdr3_aa: CASSAGVGQGATEQYF
j_call: TRBJ2-7
v_call: TRBV9

cdr3_aa: CASSEAAGTLNYGYTF
j_call: TRBJ1-2
v_call: TRBV2

cdr3_aa: CASSPGLVYNEQFF
j_call: TRBJ2-1
v_call: TRBV7-3

cdr3_aa: CASSENLAGVGPYNEQFF
j_call: TRBJ2-1
v_call: TRBV6-1

cdr3_aa: CASSSTPDTQYF
j_call: TRBJ2-3
v_call: TRBV11-2

cdr3_aa: CASSLTSGTHEQFF
j_call: TRBJ2-1
v_call: TRBV27

cdr3_aa: CASSSTSGTYNEQFF
j_call: TRBJ2-1
v_call: TRBV6-5

cdr3_aa: CASSFTGDSYNSPLHF
j_call: TRBJ1-6
v_call: TRBV7-8

cdr3_aa: CASSYDRGYGYTF
j_call: TRBJ1-2
v_call: TRBV6-5

cdr3_aa: CASSVPGGYTDTQYF
j_call: TRBJ2-3
v_call: TRBV9

cdr3_aa: CAWSDPPRNYEQYF
j_call: TRBJ2-7
v_call: TRBV30

cdr3_aa: CASRAPGSLRDNEQFF
j_call: TRBJ2-1
v_call: TRBV28

cdr3_aa: CASQGQTNVIREQYF
j_call: TRBJ2-7
v_call: TRBV25-1

cdr3_aa: CASSRTGETYEQYF
j_call: TRBJ2-7
v_call: TRBV6-4

cdr3_aa: CASSLTGVQENEQFF
j_call: TRBJ2-1
v_call: TRBV28

cdr3_aa: CASSRQGSYGYTF
j_call: TRBJ1-2
v_call: TRBV28

cdr3_aa: CASSQASDYEQYF
j_call: TRBJ2-7
v_call: TRBV4-2

cdr3_aa: CASSMSPAYEQYF
j_call: TRBJ2-7
v_call: TRBV19

cdr3_aa: CASSFLAGPEAFF
j_call: TRBJ1-1
v_call: TRBV27

cdr3_aa: CASRDYRGEDYGYTF
j_call: TRBJ1-2
v_call: TRBV5-8

cdr3_aa: CATNYGTEAFF
j_call: TRBJ1-1
v_call: TRBV28

cdr3_aa: CASSQTGLGTEAFF
j_call: TRBJ1-1
v_call: TRBV4-1

cdr3_aa: CASSLDRGMTEAFF
j_call: TRBJ1-1
v_call: TRBV7-3

cdr3_aa: CASSLYDRENTEAFF
j_call: TRBJ1-1
v_call: TRBV5-6

cdr3_aa: CASSRPELYEQYF
j_call: TRBJ2-7
v_call: TRBV7-9

cdr3_aa: CATSTRTEATYGYTF
j_call: TRBJ1-2
v_call: TRBV15

cdr3_aa: CASSLVPTGGSITGELFF
j_call: TRBJ2-2
v_call: TRBV5-1

cdr3_aa: CASSLGLGLTTGELFF
j_call: TRBJ2-2
v_call: TRBV7-3

cdr3_aa: CASSYGGPGELFF
j_call: TRBJ2-2
v_call: TRBV6-5

cdr3_aa: CASRGGTETQYF
j_call: TRBJ2-5
v_call: TRBV28

cdr3_aa: CASSLREGPYEQYF
j_call: TRBJ2-7
v_call: TRBV27

cdr3_aa: CASTYGFPGLHPKFSGNTIYF
j_call: TRBJ1-3
v_call: TRBV19

cdr3_aa: CASSSGRATDTQYF
j_call: TRBJ2-3
v_call: TRBV6-2/TRBV6-3

cdr3_aa: CASSIGTGWTIYEQYF
j_call: TRBJ2-7
v_call: TRBV19

cdr3_aa: CASSLASDTVWEQYF
j_call: TRBJ2-7
v_call: TRBV7-2

cdr3_aa: CASSQAAGEDTEAFF
j_call: TRBJ1-1
v_call: TRBV4-2

cdr3_aa: CASSQDNGGLAYEQYF
j_call: TRBJ2-7
v_call: TRBV4-3

cdr3_aa: CATSDSLAGALEF
j_call: TRBJ2-7
v_call: TRBV24-1

cdr3_aa: CASSPLLRRHGADSNQPQHF
j_call: TRBJ1-5
v_call: TRBV7-8

cdr3_aa: CASSFGTGNQPQHF
j_call: TRBJ1-5
v_call: TRBV3-1/TRBV3-2

cdr3_aa: CASSSEPGGGTEAFF
j_call: TRBJ1-1
v_call: TRBV5-6

cdr3_aa: CATSDRGQGVTDTQYF
j_call: TRBJ2-3
v_call: TRBV24-1

cdr3_aa: CASSEGQGAAGELFF
j_call: TRBJ2-2
v_call: TRBV9

cdr3_aa: CASSLGGQGYEQYF
j_call: TRBJ2-7
v_call: TRBV11-2

cdr3_aa: CASSHPEGLAEYEQYF
j_call: TRBJ2-7
v_call: TRBV23-1